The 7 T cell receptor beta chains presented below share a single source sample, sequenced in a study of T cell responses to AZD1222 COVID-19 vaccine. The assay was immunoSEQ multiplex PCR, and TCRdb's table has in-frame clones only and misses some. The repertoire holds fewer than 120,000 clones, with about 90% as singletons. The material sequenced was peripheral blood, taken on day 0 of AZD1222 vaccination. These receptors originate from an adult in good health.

This CDR3 is CASSLEPGLAGTGELFF. For the CDR3, the DNA is TGCGCCAGCAGCTTGGAACCGGGACTAGCGGGCACCGGGGAGCTGTTTTTT. This chain links TRBV5-1 with TRBJ2-2; TRBD2 matches at 12 bases. The CDR3 is 17 amino acids. Looked up from germline, CDR1 is SGHRS and CDR2 is YFSETQ. The trim removed 0 bases at V and 4 bases at J, leaving 4 bases unmatched.

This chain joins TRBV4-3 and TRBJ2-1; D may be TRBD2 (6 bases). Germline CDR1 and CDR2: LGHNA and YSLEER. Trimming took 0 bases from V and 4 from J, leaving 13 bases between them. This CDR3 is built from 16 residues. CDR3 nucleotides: TGCGCCAGCAGCCAAGATCGAGGGACTCAGTACAATGAGCAGTTCTTC. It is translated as CASSQDRGTQYNEQFF.

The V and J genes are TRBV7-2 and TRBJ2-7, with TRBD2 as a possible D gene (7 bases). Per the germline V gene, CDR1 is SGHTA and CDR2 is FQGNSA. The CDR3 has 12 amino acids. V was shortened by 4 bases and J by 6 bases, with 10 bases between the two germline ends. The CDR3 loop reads CASSWAGAEQYF. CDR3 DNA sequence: TGTGCCAGCAGCTGGGCGGGGGCCGAGCAGTACTTC.

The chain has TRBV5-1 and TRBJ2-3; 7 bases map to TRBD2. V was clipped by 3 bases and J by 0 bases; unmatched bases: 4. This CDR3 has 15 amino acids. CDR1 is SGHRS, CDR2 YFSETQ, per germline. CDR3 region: CASSSAGTSTDTQYF. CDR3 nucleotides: TGCGCCAGCAGCTCAGCGGGAACTAGCACAGATACGCAGTATTTT.

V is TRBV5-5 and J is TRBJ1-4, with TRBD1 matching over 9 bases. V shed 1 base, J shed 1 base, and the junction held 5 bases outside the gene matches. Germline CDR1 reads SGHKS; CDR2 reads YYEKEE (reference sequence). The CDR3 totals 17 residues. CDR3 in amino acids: CASSLTGGVGTNEKLFF. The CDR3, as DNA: TGTGCCAGCAGCTTGACAGGGGGCGTCGGAACTAATGAAAAACTGTTTTTT.

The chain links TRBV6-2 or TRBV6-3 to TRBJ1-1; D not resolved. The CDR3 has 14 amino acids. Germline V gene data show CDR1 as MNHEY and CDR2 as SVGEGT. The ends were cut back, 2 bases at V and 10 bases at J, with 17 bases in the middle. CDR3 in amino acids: CASSYLARTEGAFF. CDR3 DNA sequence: TGTGCCAGCAGTTACCTAGCCCGGACCGAGGGAGCTTTCTTT.

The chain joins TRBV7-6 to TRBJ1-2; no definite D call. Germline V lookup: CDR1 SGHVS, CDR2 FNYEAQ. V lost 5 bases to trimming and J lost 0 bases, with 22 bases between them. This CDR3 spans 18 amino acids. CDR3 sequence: CASSQLRSRAKSNYGYTF. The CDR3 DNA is TGTGCCAGCAGCCAACTCCGCTCCCGGGCCAAGTCTAACTATGGCTACACCTTC.